This T cell receptor (beta chain) was captured by sequencing in a study of cytomegalovirus exposure and HLA in healthy donors. Germline V lookup: CDR1 LNHDA, CDR2 SQIVND (reference sequence). Trimming took 7 bases from V and 6 from J; bases not matched to a gene: 5. The CDR3 runs 13 residues. Only in-frame clones appear in the TCRdb table, and some are missing; sequencing was by immunoSEQ multiplex PCR. The repertoire holds approximately 160,000 clones, with 86% as singletons. The V call is TRBV19, the J call TRBJ2-1, with 8 bases lining up with TRBD1. The sample consisted of PBMCs. The TCR was taken from a woman under 30 in good health and CMV-seronegative. CDR3 region: CASTDRGVNEQFF. The CDR3 nucleotides read TGTGCCAGTACAGACAGGGGAGTCAATGAGCAGTTCTTC.